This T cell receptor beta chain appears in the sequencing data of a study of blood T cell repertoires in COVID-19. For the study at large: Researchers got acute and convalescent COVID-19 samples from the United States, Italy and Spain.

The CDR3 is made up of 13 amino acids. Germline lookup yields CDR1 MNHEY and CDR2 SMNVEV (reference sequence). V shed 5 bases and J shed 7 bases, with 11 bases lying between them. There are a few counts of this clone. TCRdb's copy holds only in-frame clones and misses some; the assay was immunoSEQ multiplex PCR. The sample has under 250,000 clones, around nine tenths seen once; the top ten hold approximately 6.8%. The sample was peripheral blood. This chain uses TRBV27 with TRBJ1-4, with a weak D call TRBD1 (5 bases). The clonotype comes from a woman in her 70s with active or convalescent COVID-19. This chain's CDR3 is CASSQRRGEKLFF. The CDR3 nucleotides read TGTGCCAGCAGTCAGAGAAGGGGTGAAAAACTGTTTTTT.